The source of this T cell receptor beta chain is a study of blood T cell repertoires in COVID-19. As for the study in general: COVID-19 samples, acute and convalescent, were from the United States, Italy and Spain. The cDNA or gDNA used as material had been derived from T cells, B-cell-depleted T cells, or PBMCs.

As handled by the study authors: Amplification from reference gene primers served as the basis for estimated nucleated cell counts. Sequenced by immunoSEQ multiplex PCR; TCRdb stores in-frame clones only, minus some. D and trimming were read from the DNA, whereas the V and J calls and clone size are those reported in that table. Here the sample spans fewer than 200,000 clones, 82% being singletons. This CDR3 region has 17 residues. The germline CDR1 and CDR2 sequences are MDHEN and SYDVKM. V was clipped by 5 bases and J by 1 base; unmatched bases: 11. Categorization into cohorts depended on clinical history that participants reported.

Source material: PBMCs or T cells enriched from blood (not recorded which). The J gene is TRBJ1-5, the V gene TRBV28; TRBD1 agrees at 7 bases. The sequence was obtained from a man aged 60 to 69 who had recovered from COVID-19. CDR3 residues: CASSGHEGQRSNQPQHF. The CDR3 DNA sequence: TGTGCCAGCAGTGGGCACGAGGGACAGCGCAGCAATCAGCCCCAGCATTTT.